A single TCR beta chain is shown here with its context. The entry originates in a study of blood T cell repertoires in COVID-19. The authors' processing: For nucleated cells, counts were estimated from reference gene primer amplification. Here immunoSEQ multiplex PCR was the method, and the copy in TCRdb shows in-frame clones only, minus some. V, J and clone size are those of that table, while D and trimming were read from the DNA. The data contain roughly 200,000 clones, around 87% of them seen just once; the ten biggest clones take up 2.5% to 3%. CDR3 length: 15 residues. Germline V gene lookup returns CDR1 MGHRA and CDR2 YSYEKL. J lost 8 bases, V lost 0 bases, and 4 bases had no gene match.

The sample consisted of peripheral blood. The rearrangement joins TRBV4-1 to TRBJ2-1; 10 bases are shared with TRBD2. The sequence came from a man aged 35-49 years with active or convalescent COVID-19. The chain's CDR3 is CASSQDSSGGYEQFF. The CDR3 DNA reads TGCGCCAGCAGCCAAGATTCTAGCGGGGGATATGAGCAGTTCTTC.